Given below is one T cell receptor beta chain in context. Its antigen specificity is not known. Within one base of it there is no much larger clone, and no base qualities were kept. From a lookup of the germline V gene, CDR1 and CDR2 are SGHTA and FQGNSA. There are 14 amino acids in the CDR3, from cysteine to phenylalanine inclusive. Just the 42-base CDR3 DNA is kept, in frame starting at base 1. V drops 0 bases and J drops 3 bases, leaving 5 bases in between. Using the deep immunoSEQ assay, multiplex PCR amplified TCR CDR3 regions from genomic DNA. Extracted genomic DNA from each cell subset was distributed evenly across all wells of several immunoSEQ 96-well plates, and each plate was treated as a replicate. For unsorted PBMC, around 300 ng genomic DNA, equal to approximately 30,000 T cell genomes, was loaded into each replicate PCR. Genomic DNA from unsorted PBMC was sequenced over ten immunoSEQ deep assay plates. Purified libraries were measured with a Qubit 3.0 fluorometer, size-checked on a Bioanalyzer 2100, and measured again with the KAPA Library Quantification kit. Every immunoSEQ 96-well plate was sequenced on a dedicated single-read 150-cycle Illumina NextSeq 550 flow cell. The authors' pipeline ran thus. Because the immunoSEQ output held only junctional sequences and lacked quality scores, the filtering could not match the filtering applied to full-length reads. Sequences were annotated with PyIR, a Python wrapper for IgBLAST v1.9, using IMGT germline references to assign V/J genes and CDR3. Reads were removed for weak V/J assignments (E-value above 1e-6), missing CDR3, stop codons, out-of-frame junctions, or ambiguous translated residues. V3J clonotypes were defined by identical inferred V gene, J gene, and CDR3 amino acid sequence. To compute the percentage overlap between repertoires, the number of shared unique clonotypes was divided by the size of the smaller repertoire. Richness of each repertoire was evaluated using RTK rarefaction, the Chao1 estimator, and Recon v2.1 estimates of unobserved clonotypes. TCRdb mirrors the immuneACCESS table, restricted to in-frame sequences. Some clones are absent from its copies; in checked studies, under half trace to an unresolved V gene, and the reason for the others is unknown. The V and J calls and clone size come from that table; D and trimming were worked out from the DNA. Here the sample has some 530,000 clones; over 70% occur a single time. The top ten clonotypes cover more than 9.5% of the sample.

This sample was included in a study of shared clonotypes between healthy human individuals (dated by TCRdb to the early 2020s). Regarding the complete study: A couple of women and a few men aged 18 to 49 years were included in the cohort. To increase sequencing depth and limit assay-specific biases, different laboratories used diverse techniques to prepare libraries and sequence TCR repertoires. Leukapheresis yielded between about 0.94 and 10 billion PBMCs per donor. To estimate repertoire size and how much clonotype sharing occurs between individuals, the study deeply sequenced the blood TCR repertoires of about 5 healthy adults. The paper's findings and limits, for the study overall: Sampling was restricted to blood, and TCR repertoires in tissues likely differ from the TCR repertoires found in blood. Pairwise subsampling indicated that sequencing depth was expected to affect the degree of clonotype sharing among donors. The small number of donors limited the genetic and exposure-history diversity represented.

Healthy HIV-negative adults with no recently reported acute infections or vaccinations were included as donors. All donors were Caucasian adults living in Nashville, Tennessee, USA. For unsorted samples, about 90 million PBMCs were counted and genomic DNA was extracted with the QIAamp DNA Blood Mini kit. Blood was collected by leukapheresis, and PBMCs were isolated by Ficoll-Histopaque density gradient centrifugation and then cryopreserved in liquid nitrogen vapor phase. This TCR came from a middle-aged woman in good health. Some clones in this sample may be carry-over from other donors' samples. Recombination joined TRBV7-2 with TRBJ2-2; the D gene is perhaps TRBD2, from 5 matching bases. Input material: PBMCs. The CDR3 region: CASSLAGDTGELFF. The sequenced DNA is TGTGCCAGCAGCTTAGCCGGGGACACCGGGGAGCTGTTTTTT.